The T cell receptor beta chain described here comes from a study of blood T cell repertoires in COVID-19. Seattle participants joined during active infection and were tracked over time. Trimming pared 1 base from V and 5 bases from J, leaving 12 bases between. The CDR3 is 15 amino acids. In germline, CDR1 is LNHNV, CDR2 YYDKDF (reference sequence). In the study's own analysis: Scientists estimated how many nucleated cells there were by amplifying reference gene primers. The method was immunoSEQ multiplex PCR; TCRdb's version includes in-frame clones alone and lacks a portion of them. Clone size and the V and J calls come from that table; the DNA yielded D and trimming. The sample carries around 60,000 clones, over 60% recorded once.

The sequence came from a man aged 25 to 40 with COVID-19, enrolled during active disease. The V and J genes are TRBV15 and TRBJ2-1; a possible D gene is TRBD2 (6 bases). Sequencing used peripheral blood. CDR3 residues: CATSRAGVMDNEQFF. The CDR3 DNA follows: TGTGCCACCAGCAGAGCGGGAGTGATGGACAATGAGCAGTTCTTC.